This TCR beta chain is drawn from a study of vaccination effects on CD4 cells after COVID-19. Points from the study as a whole: Convalescent patients in the study were few, and early post-infection timepoints were absent.

Germline CDR1 reads SQVTM; CDR2 reads ANQGSEA. J gave up 7 bases and V 2 bases, and 10 bases lay outside the gene matches. This CDR3 is 15 amino acids long. CD4+ T cells specific for antigen were expanded with viral peptide pools by the ViraFEST assay before sequencing. Between days 9 and 11 of culture, CD4+ T cells were separated out. Vaccine recipients had no previous SARS-CoV-2 infection; their nucleocapsid antibodies were negative. The assay was immunoSEQ multiplex PCR, and TCRdb's table has in-frame clones only and misses some. Of tens of thousands of clones in the sample, roughly four fifths were seen once. The count of this clone is one. Its specificity is not known.

This sample comprised CD4+ T cells from PBMCs cultured with HCoV-229E spike peptides, obtained before COVID-19 vaccination. The chain joins TRBV29-1 to TRBJ2-5; 10 positions match TRBD1. This receptor was identified in a human donor who received a COVID-19 vaccine. CDR3 DNA sequence: TGCAGCGTTGAAACAGGACAGGGGGTGATTTGGACCCAGTACTTC. Translation: CSVETGQGVIWTQYF.